The rows below give T cell receptor beta chains drawn from one sample of a study of human T cells and chemical hapten exposure. One entry per CDR3 protein, called by TCRdb with MiXCR from the RACE reads. The sample lists roughly 110,000 distinct CDR3 sequences, approximately 12% occurring once. Material: whole blood, obtained in connection with sensitization to the hapten diphenylcyclopropenone (DPC). These TCRs come from a woman aged 45-65 years with alopecia areata. Some clones in this sample may be carry-over from other donors' samples. Both conserved end residues are trimmed from each CDR3. The D gene is left open where the match is weak.

d_call j_call v_call cdr3_aa
TRBD1 TRBJ1-1 TRBV9 ASSVVRGQAEAF
- TRBJ1-2 TRBV6-2/TRBV6-3 ASSPSSYGYT
- TRBJ1-4 TRBV12-3/TRBV12-4 ASTRGGGSGYEKLF
TRBD1 TRBJ1-6 TRBV18 ASSRGQTGDANSPLH
- TRBJ2-7 TRBV6-5 ASSPFEQY
- TRBJ1-2 TRBV7-8 ASSHLNYGYT
- TRBJ2-7 TRBV28 ASSWSYEQY
TRBD1 TRBJ1-5 TRBV5-1 ASSGTGTGATNQPQH
- TRBJ2-3 TRBV27 ASSPTTTDTQY
TRBD2 TRBJ2-3 TRBV7-2 ASSLSQTAGGSTDTQY
- TRBJ2-7 TRBV5-1 ASSLATPDYEQY
- TRBJ1-3 TRBV11-2 ASRSSGNTIY
- TRBJ2-3 TRBV7-9 ASSFSGGDTQY
TRBD2 TRBJ2-3 TRBV11-3 ASSLRASGDDTQY
- TRBJ2-5 TRBV7-2 ASSRQRRWETQY
- TRBJ1-1 TRBV6-5 ASSYYGGLETEAF
TRBD1 TRBJ2-1 TRBV4-2 ASRYLPGTGSYNEQF
- TRBJ1-4 TRBV14 ASSQGGIGEKLF
- TRBJ1-1 TRBV27 ASRYRGMNTEAF
TRBD2 TRBJ2-3 TRBV28 ASFASGGTDTQY
TRBD1 TRBJ1-5 TRBV28 ASSLGQGHQPQH
- TRBJ1-5 TRBV6-1 ASSEAWEQEGQPQH
- TRBJ2-1 TRBV5-1 ASSLVDGGISNEQF
- TRBJ2-2 TRBV3-1 ASSHLTGTGELF
- TRBJ1-2 TRBV28 ASRREGGGYGYT
- TRBJ2-1 TRBV7-6 ASSLEPGDEQF
- TRBJ2-2 TRBV27 ASSFGASDTGELF
- TRBJ1-5 TRBV28 ASTLTGVRPQH
TRBD2 TRBJ2-3 TRBV6-2/TRBV6-3 ASGAGGSTDTQY
- TRBJ2-7 TRBV28 ASSQGHRYEQY
- TRBJ1-5 TRBV9 ASSTSWGNQPQH
- TRBJ1-6 TRBV28 ASSSHGGSKVSPLH
- TRBJ2-7 TRBV7-2 ASSLGWSGGNGYEQY
- TRBJ1-6 TRBV27 ASSGQLNNSPLH
- TRBJ1-5 TRBV24-1 ATSDSRGNQPQH
- TRBJ1-6 TRBV20-1 SASSRGAASSPLH
- TRBJ1-1 TRBV28 ASSPLGEARMNTEAF
TRBD1 TRBJ2-3 TRBV6-5 ASSYSATGTGGTDTQY
- TRBJ1-1 TRBV7-2 ASSLYQTMNTEAF
TRBD1 TRBJ2-2 TRBV6-2/TRBV6-3 ASSFLGQGPGELF
- TRBJ1-3 TRBV12-3/TRBV12-4 ASSFTGRGPGNTIY
- TRBJ1-5 TRBV7-8 ASSLADLSNQPQH
TRBD1 TRBJ1-2 TRBV5-1 ASSLDGTAYGYT
TRBD1 TRBJ1-2 TRBV28 ASSSPGGQGEGYT
TRBD2 TRBJ2-3 TRBV6-1 ASSEEIAGVGIDTQY
- TRBJ1-1 TRBV4-2 ASSQELNTEAF
- TRBJ2-1 TRBV12-3/TRBV12-4 ASSLALVTTSYNEQF
- TRBJ2-6 TRBV5-3 ARSPRPSGANVLT
TRBD1 TRBJ1-3 TRBV9 ASSVGTGARGSGNTIY
- TRBJ1-2 TRBV28 ASSLVSGGLSGYT
TRBD2 TRBJ2-5 TRBV28 ASSLILAGGETQY
- TRBJ2-7 TRBV6-2/TRBV6-3 ASSRDTLSYEQY
TRBD1 TRBJ1-5 TRBV24-1 ATSDRQGPNPPQH
- TRBJ1-5 TRBV4-2 ASSQDLVGAPNQPQH